This TCR beta chain comes out of a study of graft-versus-host responses after intestinal transplantation. Across the study: Multivisceral, liver-intestinal, or isolated intestinal transplants were received by the recipients. Induction using anti-thymocyte globulin, followed by tacrolimus and steroids for roughly 3 years, was given to all recipients.

This clone showed up just once. Its specificity is unknown. Germline V gene lookup returns CDR1 SGHTA and CDR2 FQGNSA. V was cut by 1 base and J by 1 base, with 10 bases left in between. The CDR3 has 16 amino acids. General study results and limits: The marrow of recipients harbored GvH clones, and ileum or blood showed some of them first. Allografts from individuals with graft-donor T cell macrochimerism displayed high graft-versus-host to host-versus-graft clonal ratios.

Generated by immunoSEQ multiplex PCR, the TCRdb table keeps only in-frame clones and is missing some. The sample carries roughly 92,000 clones, around 90% recorded once. The specimen comprised unstimulated CD4+ T cells sorted from spleen or lymph node cells, sampled before intestinal transplant. This chain links TRBV7-2 with TRBJ2-2, with a tentative D call TRBD1 (6 bases). This clonotype was sampled from a human donor who received an intestinal transplant. The CDR3, as DNA: TGTGCCAGCAGCTTAGAGGGGGTTCGGAACACCGGGGAGCTGTTTTTT. As protein: CASSLEGVRNTGELFF. Combining the CDR3 with reference TRBV7-2 and TRBJ2-2 gives the whole variable domain GAGVSQSPSNKVTEKGKDVELRCDPISGHTALYWYRQSLGQGLEFLIYFQGNSAPDKSGLPSDRFSAERTGGSVSTLTIQRTQQEDSAVYLCASSLEGVRNTGELFFGEGSRLTVL.